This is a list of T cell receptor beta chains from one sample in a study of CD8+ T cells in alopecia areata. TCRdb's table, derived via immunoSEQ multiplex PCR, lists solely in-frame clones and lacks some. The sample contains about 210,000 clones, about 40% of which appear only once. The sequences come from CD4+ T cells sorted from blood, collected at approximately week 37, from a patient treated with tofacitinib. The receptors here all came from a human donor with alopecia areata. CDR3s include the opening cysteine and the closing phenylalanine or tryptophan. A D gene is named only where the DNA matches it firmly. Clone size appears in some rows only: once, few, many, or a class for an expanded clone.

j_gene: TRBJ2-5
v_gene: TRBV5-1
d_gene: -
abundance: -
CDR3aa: CASSPGPTETQYF
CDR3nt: TGCGCCAGCAGCCCGGGACCTACCGAGACCCAGTACTTC

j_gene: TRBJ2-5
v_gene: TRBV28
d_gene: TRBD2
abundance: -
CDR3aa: CASSLSPSGRQETQYF
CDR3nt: TGTGCCAGCAGTTTGTCGCCTAGCGGGAGGCAAGAGACCCAGTACTTC

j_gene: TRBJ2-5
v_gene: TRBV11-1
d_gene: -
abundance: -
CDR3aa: CASSLSETQYF
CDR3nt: TGTGCCAGCAGCTTGAGCGAGACCCAGTACTTC

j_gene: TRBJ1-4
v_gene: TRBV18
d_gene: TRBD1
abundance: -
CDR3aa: CASSQAQGPNEKLFF
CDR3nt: TGTGCCAGCTCGCAAGCACAGGGGCCTAATGAAAAACTGTTTTTT

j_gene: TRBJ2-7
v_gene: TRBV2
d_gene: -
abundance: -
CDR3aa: CASTPLGVEQYF
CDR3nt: TGTGCCAGCACCCCACTCGGGGTAGAGCAGTACTTC

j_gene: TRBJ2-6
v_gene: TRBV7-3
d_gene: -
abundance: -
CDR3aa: CASSSGPSGANVLTF
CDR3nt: TGTGCCAGCAGCTCAGGTCCCTCTGGGGCCAACGTCCTGACTTTC

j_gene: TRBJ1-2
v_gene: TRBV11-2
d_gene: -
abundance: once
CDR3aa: CASSLDWGAQGYTF
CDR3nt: TGTGCCAGCAGCTTAGATTGGGGGGCACAGGGCTACACCTTC

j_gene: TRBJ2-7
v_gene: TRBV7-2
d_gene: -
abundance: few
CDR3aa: CASSLGREYEQYF
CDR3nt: TGTGCCAGCAGCTTAGGGCGGGAATACGAGCAGTACTTC

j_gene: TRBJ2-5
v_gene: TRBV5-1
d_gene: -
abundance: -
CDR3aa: CASSFPRKGETQYF
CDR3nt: TGCGCCAGCAGCTTCCCGAGGAAGGGAGAGACCCAGTACTTC

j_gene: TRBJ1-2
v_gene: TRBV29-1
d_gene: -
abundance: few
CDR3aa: CSVEYPKGYTF
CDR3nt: TGCAGCGTTGAATACCCGAAGGGCTACACCTTC

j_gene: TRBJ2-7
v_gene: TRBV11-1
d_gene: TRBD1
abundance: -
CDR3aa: CASSFSGSRGRFEQYF
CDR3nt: TGTGCCAGCAGCTTTTCCGGGAGCAGGGGGCGCTTCGAGCAGTACTTC

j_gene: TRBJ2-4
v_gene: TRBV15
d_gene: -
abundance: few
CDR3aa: CATSRDPVPPQNIQYF
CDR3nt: TGTGCCACCAGCAGGGACCCCGTCCCTCCCCAAAACATTCAGTACTTC

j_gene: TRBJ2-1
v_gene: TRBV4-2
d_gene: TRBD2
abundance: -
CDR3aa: CASSQINRLAGDNEQFF
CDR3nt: TGTGCCAGCAGCCAAATCAATCGACTAGCGGGAGACAATGAGCAGTTCTTC

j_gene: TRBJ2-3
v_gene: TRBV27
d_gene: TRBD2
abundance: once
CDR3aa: CASSLRSSGSDTQYF
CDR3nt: TGTGCCAGCAGTTTACGTTCCAGCGGGAGTGATACGCAGTATTTT

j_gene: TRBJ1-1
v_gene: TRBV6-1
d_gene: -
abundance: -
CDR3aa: CASSETLRTEAFF
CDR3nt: TGTGCCAGCAGTGAAACCCTGCGGACTGAAGCTTTCTTT

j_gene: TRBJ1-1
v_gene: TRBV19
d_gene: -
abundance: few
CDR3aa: CASMRFNTEAFF
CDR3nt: TGTGCCAGTATGCGATTTAACACTGAAGCTTTCTTT

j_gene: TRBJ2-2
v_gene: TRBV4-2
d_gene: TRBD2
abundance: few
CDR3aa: CASRQSGSRRTGELFF
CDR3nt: TGTGCCAGCAGACAGAGCGGGAGTCGGCGTACCGGGGAGCTGTTTTTT

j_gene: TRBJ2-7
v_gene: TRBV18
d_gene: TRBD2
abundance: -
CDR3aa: CASSRDRTSGVSSYEQYF
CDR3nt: TGTGCCAGCTCACGGGATCGGACTAGCGGGGTAAGCTCCTACGAGCAGTACTTC

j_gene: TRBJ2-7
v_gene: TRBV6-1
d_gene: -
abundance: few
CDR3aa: CASTESYEQYF
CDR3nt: TGTGCCTCAACAGAGTCCTACGAGCAGTACTTC

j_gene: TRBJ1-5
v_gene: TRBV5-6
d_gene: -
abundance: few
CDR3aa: CASSFRGAGYQPQHF
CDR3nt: TGTGCCAGCAGCTTCCGAGGGGCGGGCTATCAGCCCCAGCATTTT

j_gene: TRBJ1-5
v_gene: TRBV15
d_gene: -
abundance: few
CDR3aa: CATSRVSGGQPQHF
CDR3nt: TGTGCCACCAGCAGAGTGTCCGGTGGTCAGCCCCAGCATTTT

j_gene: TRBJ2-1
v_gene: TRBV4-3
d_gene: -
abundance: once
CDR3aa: CASSEGEPSYNEQFF
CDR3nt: TGCGCCAGCAGCGAGGGGGAGCCTTCCTACAATGAGCAGTTCTTC

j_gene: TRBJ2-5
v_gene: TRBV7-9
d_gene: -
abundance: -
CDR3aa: CASSPHETQYF
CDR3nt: TGTGCCAGCAGCCCCCATGAGACCCAGTACTTC

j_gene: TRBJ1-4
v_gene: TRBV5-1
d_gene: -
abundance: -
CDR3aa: CASSLGLREKLFF
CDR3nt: TGCGCCAGCAGCCTGGGACTACGCGAAAAACTGTTTTTT

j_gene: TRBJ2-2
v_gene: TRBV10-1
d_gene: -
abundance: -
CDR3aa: CASSDLGRVLDTGELFF
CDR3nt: TGCGCCAGCAGTGATTTGGGAAGGGTGCTTGACACCGGGGAGCTGTTTTTT

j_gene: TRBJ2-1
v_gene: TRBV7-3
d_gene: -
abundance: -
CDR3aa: CASSPQGMGDTYNEQFF
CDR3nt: TGTGCCAGCAGCCCCCAGGGGATGGGGGATACTTACAATGAGCAGTTCTTC

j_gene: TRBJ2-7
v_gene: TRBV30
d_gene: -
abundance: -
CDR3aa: CAWSVTGAYEQYF
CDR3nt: TGTGCCTGGAGTGTAACCGGGGCCTACGAGCAGTACTTC

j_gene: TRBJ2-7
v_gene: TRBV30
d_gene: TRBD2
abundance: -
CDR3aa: CAWSVRSGRAGEQYF
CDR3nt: TGTGCCTGGAGTGTACGTAGCGGGAGGGCGGGGGAGCAGTACTTC

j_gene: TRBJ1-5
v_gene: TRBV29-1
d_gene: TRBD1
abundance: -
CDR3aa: CSVIAGTGNQPQHF
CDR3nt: TGCAGCGTGATAGCCGGGACAGGGAATCAGCCCCAGCATTTT

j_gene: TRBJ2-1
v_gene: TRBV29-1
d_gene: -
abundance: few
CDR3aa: CSVESLWSSYNEQFF
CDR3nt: TGCAGCGTTGAATCGTTGTGGAGCTCCTACAATGAGCAGTTCTTC

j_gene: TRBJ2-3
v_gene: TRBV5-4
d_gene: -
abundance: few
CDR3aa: CASSLRGGDTQYF
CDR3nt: TGTGCCAGCAGCCTTAGAGGTGGAGATACGCAGTATTTT

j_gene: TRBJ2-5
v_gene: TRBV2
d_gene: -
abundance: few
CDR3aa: CASRSGETQYF
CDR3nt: TGTGCCAGCAGAAGTGGGGAGACCCAGTACTTC